This TCR beta chain was captured by sequencing in a study of blood T cell repertoires in COVID-19. Repertoires were generated with immunoSEQ multiplex PCR, while TCRdb's copy carries only in-frame clones and drops some. The table includes some 200,000 clones, around 90% detected once. Clinical histories supplied by participants themselves formed the basis of cohort assignment. The sequence was obtained from a woman aged 30 to 39 who had recovered from COVID-19. The sample consisted of PBMCs or T cells enriched from blood (not recorded which).

The CDR3 loop is CASSLSGGRAPDTQYF. The CDR3 region has the DNA TGTGCCAGCAGCCTTTCGGGCGGGAGGGCCCCAGATACGCAGTATTTT. J is TRBJ2-3 and V is TRBV7-2, with 9 positions matching TRBD2. The germline gives CDR1 SGHTA, CDR2 FQGNSA. V trimming: 5 bases; J trimming: 4 bases; junction bases outside the gene matches: 10. The CDR3 runs 16 residues.